This T cell receptor (beta chain) derives from a study of blood T cell repertoires in COVID-19. Study information: Collection of acute and convalescent COVID-19 samples took place in the United States, Italy and Spain. T cells, B-cell-depleted T cells, or PBMCs provided the cDNA or gDNA that served as material.

Assay: immunoSEQ multiplex PCR; the TCRdb copy retains only in-frame clones and omits some. Among about 90,000 clones listed, around four fifths were seen once. The CDR3 totals 14 residues. CDR1 is KGHSH, CDR2 LQKENI, per germline. The V gene lost 1 base and the J gene lost 7 bases, with 10 bases spanning the gap. The chain carries TRBV18 and TRBJ2-2; no firm D call. The receptor's source is a woman between 65 and 79 years old with active or convalescent COVID-19. Sequencing was performed on peripheral blood. For the CDR3, the DNA is TGTGCCAGCTCACCACTTGGGCTCGACGGGGAGCTGTTTTTT. Translating it yields CASSPLGLDGELFF.